These 25 T cell receptor beta chains originate from one sample sequenced in a study of cytomegalovirus exposure and HLA in healthy donors. Primers: 60 Vbeta forward and 13 Jbeta reverse. The method was immunoSEQ multiplex PCR; TCRdb's version includes in-frame clones alone and lacks a portion of them. The sample includes some 160,000 clones, 65% to 80% of them seen just once. Specimen: PBMCs. These receptors were collected from a woman younger than 45 in good health and CMV-seronegative.

The chain carries TRBV29-1 and TRBJ2-1; TRBD2 is a possible D gene (7 bases). Trimming took 6 bases from V and 4 from J, leaving 22 bases between them. The CDR3 extends over 16 amino acids. Germline CDR1 reads SQVTM; CDR2 reads ANQGSEA. The CDR3 is CSVAQSGTQNYNEQFF. The CDR3 DNA follows: TGCAGCGTCGCCCAGAGCGGGACACAAAATTACAATGAGCAGTTCTTC.

The chain employs TRBV6-1 and TRBJ1-5; D remains ambiguous. CDR3 length: 13 residues. Germline assignment: CDR1 MNHNS and CDR2 SASEGT. V shed 3 bases and J shed 5 bases, with 8 bases lying between them. The CDR3 DNA reads TGTGCCAGCAGTGATAACAGTTATCAGCCCCAGCATTTT. Translated, it gives CASSDNSYQPQHF.

This sequence joins TRBV28 and TRBJ2-5, with 11 positions matching TRBD1. Germline CDR1 and CDR2: MDHEN and SYDVKM. V dropped 6 bases and J dropped 2; count of bases not matched to a gene: 14. CDR3 size: 18 residues. CDR3 residues: CASRLGLGTGGVQETQYF. DNA of the CDR3: TGTGCCAGCAGATTGGGCCTCGGGACAGGGGGGGTTCAAGAGACCCAGTACTTC.

This chain joins TRBV5-6 and TRBJ2-7; weak D call: TRBD2 (6 bases). Germline-derived CDR1 and CDR2 are SGHDT and YYEEEE. This CDR3 has 15 amino acids. The ends were cut back, 0 bases at V and 3 bases at J, with 13 bases in the middle. CDR3 nucleotides: TGTGCCAGCAGCTTGGTTGGGGAGGCAGGCTACGAGCAGTACTTC. Protein sequence: CASSLVGEAGYEQYF.

V gene TRBV7-2 combines with J gene TRBJ2-5, with 8 bases identical to TRBD1. The germline CDR1 and CDR2 sequences are SGHTA and FQGNSA. This CDR3 contains 14 residues. The ends lost 3 bases at V and 5 bases at J; junction bases unmatched: 5. CDR3 protein: CASSFQGAMETQYF. CDR3 nucleotide sequence: TGTGCCAGCAGCTTTCAGGGGGCAATGGAGACCCAGTACTTC.

The V gene is TRBV30, the J gene TRBJ2-5, with 7 bases matching TRBD1. The J call may be incorrect, as the DNA end agrees better with TRBJ2-7. The germline V gene has CDR1 GTSNPN and CDR2 SVGIG (reference sequence). This CDR3 has 14 amino acids. This chain's CDR3 is CAWSGWQGAYEQYF. CDR3 DNA: TGTGCCTGGAGTGGTTGGCAGGGGGCCTACGAGCAGTACTTC.

The chain has TRBV27 and TRBJ1-5; D perhaps matches TRBD1 (6 bases). The CDR3 is 17 amino acids. Per germline, CDR1 MNHEY and CDR2 SMNVEV (reference sequence). Trimming stripped 3 bases from V and 0 bases from J, with 15 bases between. The CDR3 DNA follows: TGTGCCAGCAGTTTCGTTGGCAGGGGATATAGCAATCAGCCCCAGCATTTT. This codes for CASSFVGRGYSNQPQHF.

This chain joins TRBV30 and TRBJ1-1; 8 nucleotides match TRBD1. Looked up from germline, CDR1 is GTSNPN and CDR2 is SVGIG (reference sequence). The CDR3 has 12 residues. J gave up 4 bases and V 7 bases, and 5 bases lay outside the gene matches. CDR3 sequence (DNA): TGTGCCTCGGACAGGGTGGTCACTGAAGCTTTCTTT. Translated, it gives CASDRVVTEAFF.

The chain couples TRBV5-8 to TRBJ2-1, with 11 bases lining up with TRBD2. Germline-derived CDR1 and CDR2 are SGHTS and YDEGEE. With 4 bases clipped from V and 6 bases from J, the junction kept 6 bases outside the gene matches. CDR3 length equals 15 residues. Written as DNA, the CDR3 is TGTGCCAGCAGCCCTCCGGGACTAGCGGCCAATGAGCAGTTCTTC. Its translation: CASSPPGLAANEQFF.

The V call is TRBV5-4, the J call TRBJ2-3, with 13 bases matching TRBD2. The V gene end was trimmed by 3 bases and the J gene end by 0 bases; junction bases not matched to a gene: 7. Looked up from germline, CDR1 is SGHNT and CDR2 is YYREEE (reference sequence). CDR3 length: 18 amino acids. The chain's CDR3 is CASSSGLAGFSSTDTQYF. CDR3 DNA sequence: TGTGCCAGCAGCTCGGGACTAGCGGGGTTCTCTAGCACAGATACGCAGTATTTT. Full variable domain (outside the CDR3, taken from reference TRBV5-4 and TRBJ2-3): ETGVTQSPTHLIKTRGQQVTLRCSSQSGHNTVSWYQQALGQGPQFIFQYYREEENGRGNFPPRFSGLQFPNYSSELNVNALELDDSALYLCASSSGLAGFSSTDTQYFGPGTRLTVL.

This clone was observed a handful of times. The rearrangement joins TRBV25-1 to TRBJ2-1, with D hard to call. This CDR3 comprises 15 residues. The germline V and J ends were trimmed by 6 bases and 0 bases, with 12 bases remaining between them. The V gene's germline CDR1 is MGHDK and CDR2 SYGVNS. The CDR3 region is CASSGSEDSYNEQFF. CDR3 bases: TGTGCCAGCAGCGGCAGCGAAGACTCCTACAATGAGCAGTTCTTC.

V is TRBV29-1 and J is TRBJ1-4, with a weak D call TRBD1 (5 bases). The V gene's germline CDR1 is SQVTM and CDR2 ANQGSEA. This CDR3 spans 14 amino acids. Trimming removed 6 bases at V and 12 bases at J, with 23 bases between. As DNA, the CDR3 is TGCAGCGTCTGGCGCGCGCCCGGGCAAGGGGAACTGTTTTTT. Translated: CSVWRAPGQGELFF.

This chain connects TRBV28 to TRBJ1-2; 7 bases line up with TRBD1. CDR1 is MDHEN, CDR2 SYDVKM, per germline. The CDR3 is made up of 14 amino acids. Losses at the gene ends were 8 bases for V and 5 bases for J; bases not matched to a gene: 11. This CDR3 reads CASSPVGTVYGYTF. In DNA form, the CDR3 reads TGTGCCAGCTCCCCCGTCGGGACAGTTTATGGCTACACCTTC.

The rearrangement links TRBV2 to TRBJ2-7; the D is unclear. The CDR3 length is 14 residues. CDR1 and CDR2 (germline): SNHLY, FYNNEI. Trimming took 7 bases from V and 2 from J, leaving 15 bases between them. CDR3 bases: TGTGCCAGCACAGCGCAGAGTGAGGCCTACGAGCAGTACTTC. Amino acid sequence: CASTAQSEAYEQYF. Using reference TRBV2 and TRBJ2-7 for the parts outside the CDR3, the full variable domain is EPEVTQTPSHQVTQMGQEVILRCVPISNHLYFYWYRQILGQKVEFLVSFYNNEISEKSEIFDDQFSVERPDGSNFTLKIRSTKLEDSAMYFCASTAQSEAYEQYFGPGTRLTVT.

The chain is built from TRBV6-5 and TRBJ1-5; D possibly corresponds to TRBD1 (6 bases). CDR3 size: 14 residues. From germline, CDR1 is MNHEY and CDR2 SVGAGI. V gave up 7 bases and J gave up 4 bases, with 14 bases separating them. The CDR3 sequence: CASKNREENQPQHF. CDR3 nucleotides: TGTGCCAGCAAAAACAGGGAAGAGAATCAGCCCCAGCATTTT.

The V and J genes are TRBV5-8 and TRBJ1-1; perhaps TRBD1 as D (5 bases). Germline V gene sequence: CDR1 SGHTS, CDR2 YDEGEE. Between the trimmed V and J ends, which lost 4 bases and 1 base, there was a span of 14 bases. The CDR3 is 15 amino acids. CDR3 sequence (DNA): TGTGCCAGCAGCCGCCGAGGCAGGGAGAACACTGAAGCTTTCTTT. It specifies CASSRRGRENTEAFF.

The chain joins TRBV5-6 to TRBJ1-1; the D gene is possibly TRBD1 (6 bases). The germline V and J ends were trimmed by 0 bases and 7 bases, with 10 bases remaining between them. This CDR3 spans 13 amino acids. Germline values: CDR1 SGHDT, CDR2 YYEEEE. The DNA for the CDR3 is TGTGCCAGCAGCTTGGCCGGGGGGCTTGAAGCTTTCTTT. This codes for CASSLAGGLEAFF.

The gene calls are TRBV2 and TRBJ2-1, with a weak D call TRBD2 (7 bases). From germline, CDR1 is SNHLY and CDR2 FYNNEI. This CDR3 contains 17 residues. Between the trimmed V and J ends, which lost 1 base and 7 bases, there was a span of 20 bases. CDR3 loop: CASSEGEIGGAGNEQFF. In nucleotides, the CDR3 is TGTGCCAGCAGTGAAGGTGAAATTGGGGGGGCAGGGAATGAGCAGTTCTTC.

The sample holds a few counts of this clone. The chain joins TRBV7-3 to TRBJ2-7; 7 nucleotides line up with TRBD1. Germline CDR1 and CDR2: SGHTA and FQGTGA. The junction had 7 bases not matched to a gene; V was cut back by 5 bases and J by 0 bases. CDR3 length: 15 residues. The CDR3 nucleotides read TGTGCCAGCAGCCCGGGGACAGTGAGCTCCTACGAGCAGTACTTC. Its protein is CASSPGTVSSYEQYF.

The chain recombines TRBV30 with TRBJ2-7; D ambiguous. Trimming left V 1 base short and J 2 bases short, with 6 bases between. This CDR3 spans 12 amino acids. Germline V lookup: CDR1 GTSNPN, CDR2 SVGIG (reference sequence). The CDR3 is CAWSADPYEQYF. The CDR3, as DNA: TGTGCCTGGAGTGCAGATCCCTACGAGCAGTACTTC.

The chain links TRBV28 to TRBJ1-1; 7 bases are a match to TRBD1. CDR3 length: 17 amino acids. CDR1 is MDHEN and CDR2 is SYDVKM in the germline V gene. J was trimmed by 5 bases and V by 6 bases; bases with no gene match: 18. The CDR3 DNA reads TGTGCCAGCAGCCCAGGAGGCTTTTCAGGGGGAAGGACTGAAGCTTTCTTT. Translation gives CASSPGGFSGGRTEAFF.

The rearrangement uses TRBV7-2 and TRBJ2-1; 8 bases map to TRBD2. V shed 4 bases, J shed 9 bases, and the junction held 5 bases outside the gene matches. Germline V CDR1 and CDR2: SGHTA, FQGNSA. The CDR3 spans 13 residues. CDR3 protein: CASSYLLAAEQFF. Written as DNA, the CDR3 is TGTGCCAGCAGCTACCTACTAGCGGCTGAGCAGTTCTTC. Looking up the rest from reference TRBV7-2 and TRBJ2-1 gives the full variable domain: GAGVSQSPSNKVTEKGKDVELRCDPISGHTALYWYRQSLGQGLEFLIYFQGNSAPDKSGLPSDRFSAERTGGSVSTLTIQRTQQEDSAVYLCASSYLLAAEQFFGPGTRLTVL.

CDR3 amino acids: CASPSGCPSSTDTQYF. DNA of the CDR3: TGCGCCAGTCCGAGCGGGTGCCCCTCTAGCACAGATACGCAGTATTTT. The V call is TRBV5-1, the J call TRBJ2-3; D may be TRBD2 (6 bases). Germline V gene lookup returns CDR1 SGHRS and CDR2 YFSETQ. The CDR3 sequence is 16 residues long. Trimming cost V 8 bases and J 0 bases, with 19 bases left between them.

This sequence joins TRBV6-1 and TRBJ1-1, with unresolved D. CDR1 MNHNS and CDR2 SASEGT come from the germline V gene. The CDR3 runs 13 residues. Trimming left V 3 bases short and J 4 bases short, with 9 bases between. CDR3 residues: CASSDRTLTEAFF. In DNA, the CDR3 is TGTGCCAGCAGTGATAGGACTCTCACTGAAGCTTTCTTT.

The rearrangement joins TRBV5-1 to TRBJ2-3; TRBD2 matches at 8 bases. The CDR3 is 16 residues long. V lost 1 base, J lost 2 bases, and 6 bases stayed unmatched. CDR1 and CDR2 from the germline V gene are SGHRS and YFSETQ. CDR3 coding DNA: TGCGCCAGCAGCTTGAGGGCTAGCGGGTTCACAGATACGCAGTATTTT. Its translation is CASSLRASGFTDTQYF. Full variable domain (missing parts from reference TRBV5-1 and TRBJ2-3): KAGVTQTPRYLIKTRGQQVTLSCSPISGHRSVSWYQQTPGQGLQFLFEYFSETQRNKGNFPGRFSGRQFSNSRSEMNVSTLELGDSALYLCASSLRASGFTDTQYFGPGTRLTVL.